This T cell receptor (beta chain) derives from a study of beta chain features in type 1 diabetes. Findings and caveats of the study: Unsettled here was the matter of whether HLA type influences TCRB rearrangement. All four CD4+ subsets of Type 1 diabetes patients contained TCRB CDR3s that were moderately but significantly shorter.

CDR3 length: 20 amino acids. Germline assignment: CDR1 LNHNV and CDR2 YYDKDF (reference sequence). J lost 2 bases, V lost 3 bases, and 17 bases had no gene match. Every isolated RNA sample was fully reverse transcribed, so sequencing captured expressed TCRB transcripts. Only in-frame clones appear in the TCRdb table, and some are missing; sequencing was by immunoSEQ multiplex PCR. This sample has under 300,000 clones; around 7.8% occur once, and the top ten carry 0.9% to 1.2%. A note on this clone: Its antigen remains unidentified.

The chain joins TRBV15 to TRBJ2-1; TRBD2 matches at 9 bases. Sequenced material: central memory CD4+ T cells from blood. This sequence was found in a woman in her late teens or twenties in good health. The CDR3 bases are TGTGCCACCAGCAGGGTCGAGATCGCGGGAGGGCCGCGGCCCTACAATGAGCAGTTCTTC. It specifies CATSRVEIAGGPRPYNEQFF.